A selection of T cell receptor beta chains follows, all from one sample in a study of graft-versus-host responses after intestinal transplantation. The repertoire was sequenced with immunoSEQ multiplex PCR; TCRdb's copy has only in-frame clones and lacks some. The sample consists of about 64,000 clones, 85% to 95% of them appearing once. Antigens of these TCRs are unknown. The sequenced sample was unstimulated CD8+ T cells sorted from spleen or lymph node cells, obtained before transplant. These receptors were taken from a human donor who was the organ donor for an intestinal transplant. CDR3s include the opening cysteine and the closing phenylalanine or tryptophan. Each record gives: V gene, J gene, clone size, D gene, CDR3 protein, CDR3 DNA. D genes are given only for firm matches. Part of the rows lack a size; the others show once, few, many or a class for expanded clones.

v_gene: TRBV27
j_gene: TRBJ1-5
abundance: -
d_gene: -
CDR3aa: CASSSGHLNQPQHF
CDR3nt: TGTGCCAGCAGTTCGGGACACCTCAATCAGCCCCAGCATTTT

v_gene: TRBV2
j_gene: TRBJ2-7
abundance: -
d_gene: TRBD2
CDR3aa: CASSDLLADFSYEQYF
CDR3nt: TGTGCCAGCAGTGATCTACTAGCGGACTTCTCCTACGAGCAGTACTTC

v_gene: TRBV7-9
j_gene: TRBJ2-2
abundance: -
d_gene: -
CDR3aa: CATPNSGGNTGELFF
CDR3nt: TGTGCCACCCCCAACAGCGGCGGGAACACCGGGGAGCTGTTTTTT

v_gene: TRBV6-6
j_gene: TRBJ1-5
abundance: -
d_gene: -
CDR3aa: CASSYPGQPVQPQHF
CDR3nt: TGTGCCAGCAGTTACCCAGGACAGCCAGTTCAGCCCCAGCATTTT

v_gene: TRBV11-2
j_gene: TRBJ2-7
abundance: -
d_gene: TRBD1
CDR3aa: CASSLGTGSYEQYF
CDR3nt: TGTGCCAGCAGTTTGGGGACAGGGAGCTACGAGCAGTACTTC

v_gene: TRBV10-3
j_gene: TRBJ2-7
abundance: few
d_gene: -
CDR3aa: CASSLGLTYEQYF
CDR3nt: TGTGCCAGCAGCTTGGGCCTCACCTACGAGCAGTACTTC

v_gene: TRBV27
j_gene: TRBJ1-2
abundance: -
d_gene: TRBD1
CDR3aa: CASSLGTGTGKGYTF
CDR3nt: TGTGCCAGCAGTTTAGGCACTGGGACAGGGAAAGGCTACACCTTC

v_gene: TRBV11-2
j_gene: TRBJ2-2
abundance: -
d_gene: -
CDR3aa: CASSPGLNTGELFF
CDR3nt: TGTGCCAGCAGCCCCGGACTGAACACCGGGGAGCTGTTTTTT

v_gene: TRBV11-3
j_gene: TRBJ1-2
abundance: -
d_gene: -
CDR3aa: CASSSPPTANYGYTF
CDR3nt: TGTGCCAGCAGCTCACCCCCGACAGCCAACTATGGCTACACCTTC

v_gene: TRBV9
j_gene: TRBJ1-2
abundance: -
d_gene: -
CDR3aa: CASSSGGNYGYTF
CDR3nt: TGTGCCAGCAGCTCCGGGGGTAACTATGGCTACACCTTC

v_gene: TRBV7-6
j_gene: TRBJ2-1
abundance: -
d_gene: -
CDR3aa: CASSQGSLGYNEQFF
CDR3nt: TGTGCCAGCAGCCAGGGGAGCCTAGGCTACAATGAGCAGTTCTTC

v_gene: TRBV9
j_gene: TRBJ1-2
abundance: once
d_gene: -
CDR3aa: CASAPRQNPF
CDR3nt: TGTGCCAGCGCCCCCAGGCAGAACCCATTC

v_gene: TRBV6-1
j_gene: TRBJ2-1
abundance: -
d_gene: -
CDR3aa: CASSETGDVYNEQFF
CDR3nt: TGTGCCAGCAGTGAGACGGGAGACGTATACAATGAGCAGTTCTTC

v_gene: TRBV27
j_gene: TRBJ2-1
abundance: -
d_gene: -
CDR3aa: CASRLGSSYNEQFF
CDR3nt: TGTGCCAGTAGACTAGGGAGCTCCTACAATGAGCAGTTCTTC